This entry describes one TCR beta chain. A multiplex PCR was run with 60 Vbeta primers and 13 Jbeta primers. Profiling relied on immunoSEQ multiplex PCR, and the TCRdb table lists in-frame clones only, not all of them. The table has some 150,000 clones, roughly four fifths seen once. This specimen comes from a study of cytomegalovirus exposure and HLA in healthy donors. Study details: A prior study identified 117 million unique TCR beta sequences from about 179 million T cells.

Trimming cost V 0 bases and J 4 bases, with 9 bases left between them. The CDR3 is 13 residues long. Germline CDR1 GTSNPN, CDR2 SVGIG (reference sequence). Sequenced sample: PBMCs. V and J are TRBV30 and TRBJ2-5; tentative D call: TRBD2 (6 bases). This sequence was found in a woman between 25 and 40 years old in good health and CMV-seropositive. DNA for the CDR3: TGTGCCTGGAGTGTAATGGGGGGAGAGACCCAGTACTTC. Translated: CAWSVMGGETQYF.